Following are 8 T cell receptor beta chains from one sample sequenced in a study of shared clonotypes between healthy human individuals. The data were produced by immunoSEQ multiplex PCR, yet TCRdb's version contains in-frame clones alone and is incomplete. The top ten clones hold more than 1.5% of a sample with millions of clones, 85% to 95% of them seen once. Naive CD8 cells lacked CD45RO and underwent positive selection for CCR7, leaving out terminally differentiated effector memory CD45RA+ cells. The source material was naive CD8+ T cells from PBMCs. These receptors came from a man aged 18 to 35 in good health. Some clones in this sample may be carry-over from other donors' samples.

The chain combines TRBV11-2 with TRBJ2-7, with 8 positions matching TRBD2. This CDR3 is built from 14 residues. After removal of 7 bases from V and 7 bases from J, the junction contained 12 bases not matched to a gene. Germline loops: CDR1 SGHAT, CDR2 FQNNGV. The CDR3: CASTPGTRALEQYF. In nucleotides, the CDR3 is TGTGCCAGCACCCCAGGGACTAGGGCTTTAGAGCAGTACTTC.

The chain combines TRBV5-1 with TRBJ1-2; tentative D call: TRBD1 (6 bases). This CDR3 is 14 amino acids long. The V and J ends lost 0 bases and 4 bases respectively, with 10 bases between them. Germline V gene lookup returns CDR1 SGHRS and CDR2 YFSETQ. Here the CDR3 DNA reads TGCGCCAGCAGCTTGGAGGGGGGGCCCTATGGCTACACCTTC. Protein product: CASSLEGGPYGYTF.

The chain links TRBV7-9 to TRBJ2-2; the match to TRBD1 covers 7 bases. Per germline, CDR1 SEHNR and CDR2 FQNEAQ (reference sequence). The CDR3 runs to 16 residues. The J segment lost 6 bases and the V segment lost 9 bases, leaving 16 bases of the junction unmatched. The DNA for the CDR3 is TGTGCCAGTGCTCACCCGGGACAGACTATTGCCGGGGAGCTGTTTTTT. It specifies CASAHPGQTIAGELFF.

This clone turned up a few times. The chain employs TRBV11-2 and TRBJ1-1; the D gene is possibly TRBD1 (5 bases). V shed 4 bases and J shed 1 base, with 13 bases lying between them. The V gene's germline CDR1 is SGHAT and CDR2 FQNNGV. The CDR3 loop spans 15 amino acids. CDR3 sequence: CASSYSSGQNTEAFF. The CDR3 region has the DNA TGTGCCAGCAGCTATAGCTCCGGACAGAACACTGAAGCTTTCTTT.

The genes are TRBV19 and TRBJ2-1; D assignment may be TRBD1 or TRBD2 (5 bases each). Germline-derived CDR1 and CDR2 are LNHDA and SQIVND (reference sequence). The V end was cut by 5 bases, the J end by 5 bases, with 13 bases between. The CDR3 loop spans 14 amino acids. DNA of the CDR3: TGTGCCAGTAGTCCCCCGGGACCCCACAATGAGCAGTTCTTC. Translated, it gives CASSPPGPHNEQFF.

The V and J genes are TRBV7-9 and TRBJ2-1, with 7 nucleotides matching TRBD1. Trimming took 6 bases from V and 4 from J; bases not matched to a gene: 12. The CDR3 is 16 amino acids. Germline lookup yields CDR1 SEHNR and CDR2 FQNEAQ (reference sequence). DNA of the CDR3: TGTGCCAGCAGTGGGCCCCGCAGGGGGAGTTACAATGAGCAGTTCTTC. Translating it yields CASSGPRRGSYNEQFF. The whole variable domain, filled in from reference TRBV7-9 and TRBJ2-1, reads DTGVSQNPRHKITKRGQNVTFRCDPISEHNRLYWYRQTLGQGPEFLTYFQNEAQLEKSRLLSDRFSAERPKGSFSTLEIQRTEQGDSAMYLCASSGPRRGSYNEQFFGPGTRLTVL.

Note on this clone: The sample carries other DNA sequences with the same CDR3. The rearrangement uses TRBV9 and TRBJ2-7; D uncertain. The CDR3 sequence is 14 residues long. V was clipped by 0 bases and J by 2 bases, with 9 bases between them. Looked up from germline, CDR1 is SGDLS and CDR2 is YYNGEE. The CDR3 loop reads CASSVGSGPYEQYF. The CDR3 coding sequence is TGTGCCAGCAGCGTAGGGTCAGGACCCTACGAGCAGTACTTC.

This rearrangement joins TRBV7-7 to TRBJ2-3; D unclear. The CDR3 sequence is 16 residues long. Germline V gene sequence: CDR1 SSHAT, CDR2 FNYEAQ (reference sequence). Trimming removed 5 bases at V and 2 bases at J, with 17 bases between. CDR3 in amino acids: CASSPNPGMDTDTQYF. The CDR3 DNA sequence: TGTGCCAGCAGCCCCAACCCCGGAATGGACACAGATACGCAGTATTTT.